This TCR beta chain was documented in a study of cytomegalovirus exposure and HLA in healthy donors. Study results and limitations: An analysis that was carried out later associated 16,000 or so TCR beta sequences with HLA alleles at 0.05 false discovery rate.

With 2 bases removed from V and 1 base from J, the gap between germline ends came to 9 bases. The CDR3 has 15 residues. CDR1 and CDR2 from the germline V gene are SGHAT and FQNNGV. Worth noting for this clone: What it recognizes is unknown.

It was with 60 Vbeta and 13 Jbeta primers that the PCR ran. TCRdb's table, derived via immunoSEQ multiplex PCR, lists solely in-frame clones and lacks some. The sample has approximately 190,000 clones; just under 70% are singletons. J is TRBJ1-5 and V is TRBV11-2; a weak D match, TRBD1 (6 bases). The sequenced material came from PBMCs. The clonotype originates from a man aged 40-55 years in good health and CMV-seropositive. CDR3 DNA sequence: TGTGCCAGCAGCTTATCCGGACAGAGCAATCAGCCCCAGCATTTT. The encoded protein is CASSLSGQSNQPQHF.